One and the same sample provided the 7 T cell receptor beta chains below, sequenced in a study of blood T cell repertoires in COVID-19. Measured with immunoSEQ multiplex PCR; TCRdb has only the in-frame clones, and not every one. The repertoire holds around 110,000 clones, with roughly 86% as singletons. Material for sequencing was peripheral blood. Receptors were obtained from a man aged 35 to 55 with acute or convalescent COVID-19.

The J gene is TRBJ2-4, the V gene TRBV5-1; possibly TRBD2 for D (5 bases). This CDR3 spans 14 amino acids. CDR1 SGHRS and CDR2 YFSETQ come from the germline V gene. V was clipped by 0 bases and J by 8 bases, with 12 bases between them. CDR3 DNA: TGCGCCAGCAGCTTGGGCGGGCCTAACGACATTCAGTACTTC. Translated, it gives CASSLGGPNDIQYF. Based on the CDR3 plus reference TRBV5-1 and TRBJ2-4, the full variable domain is KAGVTQTPRYLIKTRGQQVTLSCSPISGHRSVSWYQQTPGQGLQFLFEYFSETQRNKGNFPGRFSGRQFSNSRSEMNVSTLELGDSALYLCASSLGGPNDIQYFGAGTRLSVL.

This clone was counted a single time. The V call is TRBV20-1, the J call TRBJ2-7; possible D gene TRBD2, 6 bases. The CDR3 totals 12 residues. V was pared by 3 bases and J by 5 bases, with 11 bases between. Germline V gene lookup returns CDR1 DFQATT and CDR2 SNEGSKA (reference sequence). The CDR3: CSASVGGNEQYF. CDR3 coding DNA: TGCAGTGCTAGTGTCGGGGGAAACGAGCAGTACTTC.

The chain employs TRBV25-1 and TRBJ2-3; 11 bases agree with TRBD1. The length of the CDR3 is 15 residues. The V gene end was trimmed by 2 bases and the J gene end by 5 bases; junction bases not matched to a gene: 3. The V gene's germline CDR1 is MGHDK and CDR2 SYGVNS. In DNA form, the CDR3 reads TGTGCCAGCAGTGAACTGGGGACAGGGGGAGATACGCAGTATTTT. It codes for CASSELGTGGDTQYF.

This clone was detected a few times. This rearrangement joins TRBV3-1 (or the pseudogene TRBV3-2) to TRBJ1-2, with D perhaps matching TRBD1 (6 bases). CDR3 length: 15 amino acids. Deletions cut 2 bases from V and 0 bases from J, with 10 bases between. The V gene's germline CDR1 is LGHDT and CDR2 YNNKEL (reference sequence). The CDR3 sequence is CASSQPQGTNYGYTF. CDR3 in DNA: TGTGCCAGCAGCCAACCACAGGGAACTAACTATGGCTACACCTTC.

V gene TRBV7-3 combines with J gene TRBJ1-3, with D possibly being TRBD1 (6 bases). CDR3 size: 16 residues. Germline values: CDR1 SGHTA, CDR2 FQGTGA. V lost 5 bases and J 0 bases, leaving 14 bases between the germline ends. CDR3 nucleotide sequence: TGTGCCAGCAGCGCCTCAGGGGCCCGCTCTGGAAACACCATATATTTT. Its translation is CASSASGARSGNTIYF.

The V call is TRBV7-7, the J call TRBJ2-5, with 7 positions matching TRBD2. The trim removed 1 base at V and 5 bases at J, leaving 7 bases unmatched. Germline CDR1 SSHAT, CDR2 FNYEAQ (reference sequence). CDR3 length: 15 residues. The CDR3 nucleotides are TGTGCCAGCAGCTTAGTCCTAGCGGAGGGGGAGACCCAGTACTTC. Amino acid sequence: CASSLVLAEGETQYF.

The CDR3 DNA sequence: TGTGCCAGCAGCTACGTGGGGGAGGATGGCTACACCTTC. This encodes CASSYVGEDGYTF. The chain uses TRBV7-3 and TRBJ1-2; D perhaps matches TRBD1 (5 bases). The V and J ends lost 4 bases and 6 bases respectively, with 12 bases between them. Germline CDR1 is SGHTA and CDR2 is FQGTGA. This CDR3 comprises 13 residues.